The T cell receptor (beta chain) under discussion was sequenced for a study of identical twins. The CDR3 sequence is 14 residues long. The germline CDR1 and CDR2 sequences are SGHDT and YYEEEE. V was cut by 3 bases and J by 8 bases, with 18 bases left in between. With template switching, a universal primer site was added, and the cDNA carried unique molecular identifiers. TCRdb used MiXCR to reprocess the 5' RACE reads, holding one entry per CDR3 protein. The data show 500,000 to 650,000 distinct CDR3 sequences, around 20% seen once. These data also featured in a second study, about yellow fever vaccine responses in identical twins.

The chain joins TRBV5-6 to TRBJ2-7; TRBD1 is a possible D gene (6 bases). The sample taken for sequencing was CD4+ T cells sorted from blood. The receptor was derived from a woman between 18 and 29 years old in good health. CDR3 residues: CASSSGNRVGKQYF. Written as DNA, the CDR3 is TGTGCCAGCAGCTCAGGAAACAGGGTGGGAAAGCAGTACTTC.